A single count supports the clone carrying this T cell receptor (beta chain). Antigen: not known. This record comes from a study of shared clonotypes between healthy human individuals. Whole-study findings and limits: Sequencing depth was expected to influence donor clonotype sharing. A generally larger estimated richness was seen in naive subsets than in memory subsets.

Sorted-subset replicate PCR reactions were performed with 200 ng DNA, corresponding to about 32,000 T cell genomes. The data were produced by immunoSEQ multiplex PCR, yet TCRdb's version contains in-frame clones alone and is incomplete. The sample lists 1,400,000 or so clones, less than 99% seen once, with 0.36% in the top ten. J gave up 0 bases and V 0 bases, and 6 bases lay outside the gene matches. The CDR3 loop spans 19 amino acids. CDR1 is SGHRS, CDR2 YFSETQ, per germline. The sequence was obtained from a man aged 25-45 years in good health. The V call is TRBV5-1, the J call TRBJ2-3; 14 nucleotides match TRBD2. The sample consisted of naive CD4+ T cells sorted from blood. Subset meaning: CD45RA+ positively selected. CDR3 DNA: TGCGCCAGCAGCTTGGGAGGGACTAGCGGGAGACGGAGCACAGATACGCAGTATTTT. It encodes CASSLGGTSGRRSTDTQYF.